A single sample is the source of the 32 T cell receptor beta chains below, sequenced in a study of lymphopenia after photon versus proton radiotherapy. Sequencing used immunoSEQ multiplex PCR; TCRdb keeps in-frame clones, though not all of them. This table has 70,000 or so clones, around 90% appearing once. The sample here was peripheral blood, taken from a patient treated with photon-based radiotherapy. These receptors were taken from a woman in her thirties or forties with cholangiocarcinoma.

The rearrangement joins TRBV5-1 to TRBJ2-7; tentative D call: TRBD1 (5 bases). The CDR3 is 15 residues long. With 7 bases removed from V and 2 bases from J, the gap between germline ends came to 19 bases. In germline, CDR1 is SGHRS, CDR2 YFSETQ. The CDR3 spells CASGASLRDPYEQYF. In DNA form, the CDR3 reads TGCGCCAGCGGGGCATCTCTCAGGGATCCCTACGAGCAGTACTTC.

The rearrangement uses TRBV7-2 and TRBJ2-2; D is undetermined. CDR3 size: 14 residues. Trimming took off 5 bases at V and 6 bases at J, with 13 bases between the two ends. Germline V CDR1 and CDR2: SGHTA, FQGNSA. The CDR3 DNA is TGTGCCAGCAGCCCATTTTCAAGACCCGGGGAGCTGTTTTTT. It specifies CASSPFSRPGELFF. The full variable domain, in which reference TRBV7-2 and TRBJ2-2 provide the parts outside the CDR3, is GAGVSQSPSNKVTEKGKDVELRCDPISGHTALYWYRQSLGQGLEFLIYFQGNSAPDKSGLPSDRFSAERTGGSVSTLTIQRTQQEDSAVYLCASSPFSRPGELFFGEGSRLTVL.

V gene TRBV5-1 combines with J gene TRBJ2-5; no clear D gene. The CDR3 extends over 14 amino acids. The germline gives CDR1 SGHRS, CDR2 YFSETQ. V was cut by 4 bases and J by 5 bases, with 15 bases left in between. For the CDR3, the DNA is TGCGCCAGCAGCCCGGATTCGGGCGGCGAGACCCAGTACTTC. Amino acids: CASSPDSGGETQYF.

The chain combines TRBV14 with TRBJ2-7; no firm D call. The CDR3 sequence is 13 residues long. Trimming pared 1 base from V and 7 bases from J, leaving 11 bases between. Germline V gene sequence: CDR1 SGHDN, CDR2 FVKESK. The CDR3 sequence is CASSQGSLREQYF. The CDR3 nucleotides are TGTGCCAGCAGCCAAGGGTCTCTGCGGGAGCAGTACTTC.

The chain couples TRBV5-4 to TRBJ2-5, with 11 bases that match TRBD2. The ends lost 4 bases at V and 5 bases at J; junction bases unmatched: 7. CDR1 is SGHNT and CDR2 is YYREEE in the germline V gene (reference sequence). The CDR3 has 15 residues. The CDR3 sequence is CASSGSGRAGETQYF. DNA of the CDR3: TGTGCCAGCAGCGGTAGCGGGAGGGCCGGGGAGACCCAGTACTTC.

This chain links TRBV5-1 with TRBJ2-5, with D possibly called TRBD1 or TRBD2 (7 bases each). Per the germline V gene, CDR1 is SGHRS and CDR2 is YFSETQ. Deletions cut 4 bases from V and 2 bases from J, with 15 bases between. The CDR3 loop spans 15 amino acids. The CDR3 spells CASSPQGGSQETQYF. The CDR3 bases are TGCGCCAGCAGCCCTCAGGGGGGGAGTCAAGAGACCCAGTACTTC.

As for this clone: Its ends do not fully match the called genes, so a read error is possible. This chain joins TRBV15 and TRBJ1-4, with 8 bases aligning to TRBD1. CDR1 and CDR2 (germline): LNHNV, YYDKDF (reference sequence). The CDR3 runs to 16 residues. CDR3 in DNA: TGTGCCACCAGCAGGGACGGACAGGGAAGGAATGAAAAGCTGTTTTTT. Translation: CATSRDGQGRNEKLFF.

The chain links TRBV4-3 to TRBJ1-1, with 10 bases that match TRBD1. Germline CDR1 is LGHNA and CDR2 is YSLEER. The CDR3 spans 17 residues. V trimming: 3 bases; J trimming: 5 bases; junction bases outside the gene matches: 12. The CDR3 region is CASSQSFRDRGFTEAFF. The CDR3 DNA is TGCGCCAGCAGCCAGAGCTTCCGGGACAGGGGATTTACTGAAGCTTTCTTT.

The chain links TRBV30 to TRBJ2-1; D is unresolved. Between the trimmed V and J ends, which lost 6 bases and 0 bases, there was a span of 18 bases. The CDR3 loop spans 16 amino acids. The germline V gene has CDR1 GTSNPN and CDR2 SVGIG (reference sequence). CDR3 protein: CACIVPGRTSYNEQFF. CDR3 in DNA: TGTGCCTGTATCGTCCCGGGCAGGACCTCCTACAATGAGCAGTTCTTC.

The gene calls are TRBV28 and TRBJ1-6; perhaps TRBD1 as D (6 bases). Between the trimmed V and J ends, which lost 7 bases and 7 bases, there was a span of 17 bases. CDR1 MDHEN and CDR2 SYDVKM come from the germline V gene. This CDR3 is built from 15 residues. The CDR3: CASKPTGAGNSPLHF. CDR3 bases: TGTGCCAGCAAGCCCACGGGGGCTGGGAATTCACCCCTCCACTTT.

The J gene is TRBJ1-2, the V gene TRBV27, with 8 bases fitting TRBD1. Unmatched junction bases numbered 7, after V lost 9 bases and J lost 4 bases. CDR3 length: 13 amino acids. CDR1 is MNHEY and CDR2 is SMNVEV in the germline V gene (reference sequence). CDR3 loop: CASKPGGSYGYTF. DNA for the CDR3: TGTGCCAGTAAACCAGGGGGCTCCTATGGCTACACCTTC.

This clone is medium-sized. The chain has TRBV6-1 and TRBJ2-7; the D is unclear. V lost 2 bases, J lost 0 bases, and 5 bases lay in between. The CDR3 runs 13 residues. The germline V gene encodes CDR1 MNHNS and CDR2 SASEGT. CDR3 in amino acids: CASSETVSYEQYF. The CDR3 DNA reads as TGTGCCAGCAGTGAAACAGTCTCCTACGAGCAGTACTTC.

The J gene is TRBJ1-4, the V gene TRBV7-9; D is unclear. CDR1 is SEHNR, CDR2 FQNEAQ, per germline (reference sequence). Trimming took off 3 bases at V and 4 bases at J, with 6 bases between the two ends. The CDR3 has 13 residues. The CDR3 sequence is CASSFGSNEKLFF. The CDR3, as DNA: TGTGCCAGCAGCTTCGGCAGTAATGAAAAACTGTTTTTT.

This sequence joins TRBV5-4 and TRBJ2-1; tentatively, D is TRBD2 (6 bases). CDR1 is SGHNT and CDR2 is YYREEE in the germline V gene (reference sequence). Trimming left V 3 bases short and J 1 base short, with 14 bases between. The CDR3 length is 16 residues. DNA of the CDR3: TGTGCCAGCAGCTCACCGGGACTCCAATCCTACAATGAGCAGTTCTTC. Its translation is CASSSPGLQSYNEQFF.

V usage is TRBV25-1 and J usage is TRBJ2-1; 9 bases are a match to TRBD2. The V gene's germline CDR1 is MGHDK and CDR2 SYGVNS. Unmatched junction bases numbered 5, after V lost 6 bases and J lost 5 bases. The CDR3 is made up of 14 amino acids. The CDR3 nucleotides are TGTGCCAGCAGGGAAGCGGGGGGTGACAATGAGCAGTTCTTC. Its protein product is CASREAGGDNEQFF.

This CDR3 is CASSFRANTEAFF. Here the CDR3 DNA reads TGTGCCAGCAGCTTTAGGGCAAACACTGAAGCTTTCTTT. The rearrangement joins TRBV7-2 to TRBJ1-1; D gene uncertain. The V and J ends lost 3 bases and 2 bases respectively, with 7 bases between them. Germline values: CDR1 SGHTA, CDR2 FQGNSA. The CDR3 covers 13 residues.

The V gene is TRBV6-5, the J gene TRBJ1-3; no firm D call. V was trimmed by 6 bases and J by 0 bases, leaving 9 bases between them. This CDR3 region has 14 residues. Per germline, CDR1 MNHEY and CDR2 SVGAGI. The CDR3 DNA follows: TGTGCCAGCAGCCAAGTTCGCTCTGGAAACACCATATATTTT. Amino acids: CASSQVRSGNTIYF.

The J gene is TRBJ2-5, the V gene TRBV5-1, with D hard to call. CDR3 length: 14 amino acids. Trimming cost V 3 bases and J 2 bases, with 11 bases left between them. Germline CDR1 and CDR2: SGHRS and YFSETQ. In nucleotides, the CDR3 is TGCGCCAGCAGCTCCCGTCCCCTACAAGAGACCCAGTACTTC. Protein sequence: CASSSRPLQETQYF.

The chain recombines TRBV10-2 with TRBJ1-2; 7 positions match TRBD1. The CDR3 sequence is 15 residues long. Germline V lookup: CDR1 WSHSY, CDR2 SAAADI. The J segment lost 1 base and the V segment lost 3 bases, leaving 5 bases of the junction unmatched. The CDR3 loop is CASSEGTAVNYGYTF. The DNA for the CDR3 is TGCGCCAGCAGTGAAGGGACAGCCGTTAACTATGGCTACACCTTC.

This rearrangement joins TRBV2 to TRBJ2-4; weak D call: TRBD1 (6 bases). This CDR3 is built from 14 residues. Trimming left V 5 bases short and J 0 bases short, with 8 bases between. Germline lookup yields CDR1 SNHLY and CDR2 FYNNEI. CDR3 region: CASSWTVAKNIQYF. The CDR3 DNA follows: TGTGCCAGCAGTTGGACAGTAGCCAAAAACATTCAGTACTTC. The complete variable domain, with remaining parts taken from reference TRBV2 and TRBJ2-4, reads EPEVTQTPSHQVTQMGQEVILRCVPISNHLYFYWYRQILGQKVEFLVSFYNNEISEKSEIFDDQFSVERPDGSNFTLKIRSTKLEDSAMYFCASSWTVAKNIQYFGAGTRLSVL.

The chain recombines TRBV13 with TRBJ2-1, with unresolved D. With 5 bases removed from V and 7 bases from J, the gap between germline ends came to 18 bases. The germline V gene encodes CDR1 PRHDT and CDR2 FYEKMQ (reference sequence). The length of the CDR3 is 15 residues. The CDR3 DNA reads as TGTGCCAGCAGCCCTTCTGGCTCCGGCGCTAATGAGCAGTTCTTC. Amino acids: CASSPSGSGANEQFF.

The rearrangement uses TRBV6-5 and TRBJ2-7; TRBD2 matches at 7 bases. With V trimmed by 7 bases and J by 2 bases, 8 bases remained unmatched. This CDR3 spans 14 amino acids. Per the germline V gene, CDR1 is MNHEY and CDR2 is SVGAGI. CDR3 bases: TGTGCCAGCACTTCGCCTCGGGAGGCCTACGAGCAGTACTTC. Residues: CASTSPREAYEQYF.

This clone was recorded only once. This sequence joins TRBV10-2 and TRBJ2-2; 7 bases match TRBD2. Losses at the gene ends were 7 bases for V and 3 bases for J; bases not matched to a gene: 11. This CDR3 has 16 residues. Germline assignment: CDR1 WSHSY and CDR2 SAAADI. The CDR3 region has the DNA TGCGCCAGCAAGGACTCCGGGGGGAGGGACACCGGGGAGCTGTTTTTT. Protein product: CASKDSGGRDTGELFF.

CDR3 protein: CASRIQGSNTGELFF. In DNA form, the CDR3 reads TGTGCCAGCAGAATACAGGGGTCGAACACCGGGGAGCTGTTTTTT. The chain combines TRBV2 with TRBJ2-2; 7 nucleotides align to TRBD1. With V trimmed by 6 bases and J by 0 bases, 4 bases remained unmatched. This CDR3 has 15 amino acids. Germline-derived CDR1 and CDR2 are SNHLY and FYNNEI.

The genes are TRBV6-6 and TRBJ1-4, with TRBD1 identical over 8 bases. Losses at the gene ends were 5 bases for V and 8 bases for J; bases not matched to a gene: 7. The CDR3 totals 14 residues. The V gene's germline CDR1 is MNHNY and CDR2 SVGAGI (reference sequence). CDR3 bases: TGTGCCAGCAGTACCAGACAGGGGAACGAAAAACTGTTTTTT. Protein: CASSTRQGNEKLFF.

This chain joins TRBV28 and TRBJ1-2; no reliable D call. Trimming left V 8 bases short and J 4 bases short, with 23 bases between. CDR1 and CDR2 (germline): MDHEN, SYDVKM. The CDR3 consists of 16 residues. The CDR3 protein is CASALEARSRAYGYTF. The CDR3 bases are TGTGCCAGCGCTCTGGAGGCCAGGTCCCGGGCCTATGGCTACACCTTC.

This chain uses TRBV5-6 with TRBJ1-1; D unclear. V was cut by 0 bases and J by 4 bases, with 16 bases left in between. Germline V gene sequence: CDR1 SGHDT, CDR2 YYEEEE. CDR3 length: 16 amino acids. The CDR3 bases are TGTGCCAGCAGCTTGGGAGGTCCGGGCCAGGCCACTGAAGCTTTCTTT. It specifies CASSLGGPGQATEAFF.

DNA for the CDR3: TGCGCCAGCTCCTTACTAGTATCGACAGGGGAGTTCTTC. Its protein is CASSLLVSTGEFF. The chain couples TRBV5-1 to TRBJ2-1; TRBD1 matches at 8 bases. CDR1 and CDR2 (germline): SGHRS, YFSETQ. The CDR3 runs 13 residues. Unmatched junction bases numbered 14, after V lost 7 bases and J lost 14 bases.

The J gene is TRBJ2-7, the V gene TRBV2; 7 positions match TRBD1. The trim removed 7 bases at V and 5 bases at J, leaving 8 bases unmatched. The germline V gene encodes CDR1 SNHLY and CDR2 FYNNEI. This CDR3 spans 13 amino acids. DNA of the CDR3: TGTGCCAGCATGGAGACAGGGAAGGACGAGCAGTACTTC. Protein product: CASMETGKDEQYF.

The rearrangement uses TRBV18 and TRBJ1-2; the D gene is possibly TRBD1 (6 bases). This CDR3 spans 14 amino acids. In germline, CDR1 is KGHSH, CDR2 LQKENI. Trimming cost V 3 bases and J 6 bases, with 14 bases left between them. The CDR3 loop is CASSPQDSLNGYTF. Here the CDR3 DNA reads TGTGCCAGCTCACCTCAGGACAGTCTAAATGGCTACACCTTC.

The chain couples TRBV28 to TRBJ2-1; D possibly corresponds to TRBD2 (7 bases). The CDR3 extends over 14 amino acids. Germline CDR1 and CDR2: MDHEN and SYDVKM. V was clipped by 3 bases and J by 7 bases, with 13 bases between them. The CDR3 nucleotides read TGTGCCAGCAGTTTTTTTAGGGGGGGGAATGAGCAGTTCTTC. It translates to CASSFFRGGNEQFF.

This sequence joins TRBV6-6 and TRBJ1-1; D gene ambiguous. This CDR3 comprises 11 residues. The germline CDR1 and CDR2 sequences are MNHNY and SVGAGI (reference sequence). The CDR3 DNA reads TGTGCTTCGACGATCGGGAATGAAGCTTTCTTT. The encoded protein is CASTIGNEAFF.